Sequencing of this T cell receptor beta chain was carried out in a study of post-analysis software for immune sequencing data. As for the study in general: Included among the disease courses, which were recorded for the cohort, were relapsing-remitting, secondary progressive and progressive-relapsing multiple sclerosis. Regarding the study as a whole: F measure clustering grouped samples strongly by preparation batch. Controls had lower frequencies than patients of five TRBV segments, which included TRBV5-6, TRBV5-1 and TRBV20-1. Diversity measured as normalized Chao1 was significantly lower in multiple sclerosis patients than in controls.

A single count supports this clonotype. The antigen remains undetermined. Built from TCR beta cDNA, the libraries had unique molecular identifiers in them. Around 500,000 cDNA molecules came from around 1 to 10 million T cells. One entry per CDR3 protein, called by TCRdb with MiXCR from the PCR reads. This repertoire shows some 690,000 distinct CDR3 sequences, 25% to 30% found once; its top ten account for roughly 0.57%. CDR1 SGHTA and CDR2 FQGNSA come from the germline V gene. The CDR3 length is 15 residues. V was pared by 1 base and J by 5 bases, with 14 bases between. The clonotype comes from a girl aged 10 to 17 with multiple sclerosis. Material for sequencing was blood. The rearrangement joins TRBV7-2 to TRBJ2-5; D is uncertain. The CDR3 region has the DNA TGTGCCAGCAGCTTAGTAGCCAGCCCCATTGAGACCCAGTACTTC. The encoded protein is CASSLVASPIETQYF. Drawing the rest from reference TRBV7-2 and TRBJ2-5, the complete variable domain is GAGVSQSPSNKVTEKGKDVELRCDPISGHTALYWYRQSLGQGLEFLIYFQGNSAPDKSGLPSDRFSAERTGGSVSTLTIQRTQQEDSAVYLCASSLVASPIETQYFGPGTRLLVL.